These 15 T cell receptor beta chains share one sample of origin, sequenced in a study. TCRdb ran MiXCR on the 5' RACE reads and lists one entry per CDR3 protein. This sample has about 59,000 distinct CDR3 sequences, with around 20% found just once. Treg sorting used a CD4+CD25+CD127-/low gate. The sequenced material came from tumor-infiltrating Tregs sorted from the breast tumor. The origin of the receptors is a female donor with breast cancer.

This clonotype came up a few times. This chain links TRBV7-2 with TRBJ1-1; 7 bases align to TRBD1. V was pared by 8 bases and J by 8 bases, with 11 bases of the junction left unmatched. The CDR3 sequence is 13 residues long. CDR1 is SGHTA, CDR2 FQGNSA, per germline. The chain's CDR3 is CASGLSWDREAFF. In nucleotides, the CDR3 is TGTGCCAGCGGACTCTCGTGGGACAGAGAAGCTTTCTTT.

A few counts support this clonotype. The chain has TRBV5-1 and TRBJ2-2; 10 bases map to TRBD1. Losses at the gene ends were 2 bases for V and 5 bases for J; bases not matched to a gene: 3. The CDR3 runs 15 residues. Per the germline V gene, CDR1 is SGHRS and CDR2 is YFSETQ. The CDR3 sequence is CASSLPGQGTGELFF. In nucleotides, the CDR3 is TGCGCCAGCAGCTTACCGGGACAGGGGACCGGGGAGCTGTTTTTT. Supplemented by reference TRBV5-1 and TRBJ2-2, the full variable domain reads KAGVTQTPRYLIKTRGQQVTLSCSPISGHRSVSWYQQTPGQGLQFLFEYFSETQRNKGNFPGRFSGRQFSNSRSEMNVSTLELGDSALYLCASSLPGQGTGELFFGEGSRLTVL.

The chain uses TRBV20-1 and TRBJ1-2; 10 bases align to TRBD1. V lost 6 bases and J lost 12; bases outside the gene matches: 10. The CDR3 sequence is 12 residues long. Germline V gene sequence: CDR1 DFQATT, CDR2 SNEGSKA (reference sequence). The CDR3 DNA is TGCAGTGCCCATAGACAGGGGGCGGGAGACACCTTC. Its protein is CSAHRQGAGDTF.

The chain uses TRBV9 and TRBJ2-7; 10 nucleotides line up with TRBD2. J gave up 6 bases and V 4 bases, and 19 bases lay outside the gene matches. The CDR3 runs 18 residues. CDR1 and CDR2 from the germline V gene are SGDLS and YYNGEE. In DNA form, the CDR3 reads TGTGCCAGCAGCCCCACGAGCGGGACTAGCGCCCAGAGGGCCGAGCAGTACTTC. Residues: CASSPTSGTSAQRAEQYF.

Ten or more counts support this clonotype. The V and J genes are TRBV12-3 or TRBV12-4 and TRBJ1-4; no reliable D call. The V end lost 6 bases, the J end lost 5 bases, and 13 bases lay between the germline ends. This CDR3 contains 14 residues. The CDR3 loop is CASSRTEQNEKLFF. The CDR3 DNA follows: TGTGCCAGCAGCCGGACTGAACAGAATGAAAAACTGTTTTTT.

As concerns this clonotype: This may come from a read error, since a much larger clone is one base off. This chain links TRBV5-1 with TRBJ2-5, with unresolved D. The V and J ends lost 3 bases and 5 bases respectively, with 8 bases between them. The CDR3 loop spans 12 amino acids. Germline CDR1 is SGHRS and CDR2 is YFSETQ. The CDR3 here is CASSWAEETQYF. As DNA, the CDR3 is TGCGCCAGCAGCTGGGCCGAGGAGACCCAGTACTTC.

This clonotype appeared a few times. The chain has TRBV4-1 and TRBJ2-2; D is uncertain. Looked up from germline, CDR1 is MGHRA and CDR2 is YSYEKL. Trimming cost V 0 bases and J 0 bases, with 8 bases left between them. The CDR3 length is 16 residues. The CDR3 region is CASSQDLVPNTGELFF. CDR3 nucleotides: TGCGCCAGCAGCCAAGATCTGGTTCCGAACACCGGGGAGCTGTTTTTT.

The rearrangement links TRBV30 to TRBJ2-2; D is undetermined. The germline V gene has CDR1 GTSNPN and CDR2 SVGIG (reference sequence). This CDR3 has 13 amino acids. The V end lost 2 bases, the J end lost 7 bases, and 11 bases lay between the germline ends. The DNA for the CDR3 is TGTGCCTGGAGTCAGTCTCGGCGCGGGGAGCTGTTTTTT. Translation gives CAWSQSRRGELFF.

A note on this clonotype: This sequence may be a read error, since a much larger clone differs from it by one base. V and J are TRBV6-5 and TRBJ1-2; tentative D call: TRBD1 (6 bases). Trimming took off 5 bases at V and 10 bases at J, with 23 bases between the two ends. Germline assignment: CDR1 MNHEY and CDR2 SVGAGI. The CDR3 is made up of 15 amino acids. CDR3 DNA sequence: TGTGCCAGCAGTACTGGGCTGGAGGGGGGGGGTGACTACACCTTC. Its protein product is CASSTGLEGGGDYTF.

The chain recombines TRBV4-3 with TRBJ2-3, with a possible D match to TRBD1 (7 bases). The V gene's germline CDR1 is LGHNA and CDR2 YSLEER. The CDR3 totals 15 residues. Trimming stripped 4 bases from V and 5 bases from J, with 16 bases between. CDR3: CASSRGTVERDTQYF. The CDR3 coding sequence is TGCGCCAGCAGCCGCGGGACAGTGGAAAGAGATACGCAGTATTTT.

CDR3 protein: CASSPTGQGGGYTF. The CDR3 DNA sequence: TGTGCCAGCAGCCCCACCGGACAGGGTGGAGGCTACACCTTC. The rearrangement uses TRBV7-3 and TRBJ1-2; the match to TRBD1 covers 8 bases. V shed 5 bases, J shed 8 bases, and the junction held 10 bases outside the gene matches. The germline V gene has CDR1 SGHTA and CDR2 FQGTGA. CDR3 length equals 14 residues.

This chain joins TRBV12-3 or TRBV12-4 and TRBJ1-3; D is possibly TRBD1 (6 bases). V was shortened by 9 bases and J by 0 bases, with 18 bases between the two germline ends. The CDR3 is 16 residues long. The CDR3, as DNA: TGTGCCAGTAGAAAGACAGGAGTAGGCTCTGGAAACACCATATATTTT. It encodes CASRKTGVGSGNTIYF.

Many counts were recorded for this clonotype. This chain connects TRBV20-1 to TRBJ1-1; D perhaps matches TRBD1 (6 bases). Germline values: CDR1 DFQATT, CDR2 SNEGSKA (reference sequence). This CDR3 contains 14 residues. The V gene lost 7 bases and the J gene lost 4 bases, with 19 bases spanning the gap. The CDR3 nucleotides are TGCAGTGTCCCCGGACAGCGACCTTTCACTGAAGCTTTCTTT. As protein: CSVPGQRPFTEAFF.

At least ten counts were recorded for this clonotype. The rearrangement uses TRBV6-2 or TRBV6-3 and TRBJ1-2, with D hard to call. The CDR3 loop spans 13 amino acids. V shed 2 bases and J shed 8 bases, with 12 bases lying between them. Germline V gene lookup returns CDR1 MNHEY and CDR2 SVGEGT. CDR3 region: CASSYRRSHGYTF. The CDR3 coding sequence is TGTGCCAGCAGTTACCGGCGCAGTCACGGCTACACCTTC.

In regard to this clonotype: Given a much more abundant clone one base away, this may be a read error. Since no conserved phenylalanine or tryptophan closes the CDR3, a read error is the likely cause. This sequence joins TRBV2 and TRBJ1-2, with 9 bases matching TRBD1. Losses at the gene ends were 5 bases for V and 1 base for J; bases not matched to a gene: 11. Germline values: CDR1 SNHLY, CDR2 FYNNEI. There are 17 residues in the CDR3. CDR3 region: CASSSDRGDPFNYGYTL. As DNA, the CDR3 is TGTGCCAGCAGTTCGGACAGGGGCGACCCGTTTAACTATGGCTACACCCTC.